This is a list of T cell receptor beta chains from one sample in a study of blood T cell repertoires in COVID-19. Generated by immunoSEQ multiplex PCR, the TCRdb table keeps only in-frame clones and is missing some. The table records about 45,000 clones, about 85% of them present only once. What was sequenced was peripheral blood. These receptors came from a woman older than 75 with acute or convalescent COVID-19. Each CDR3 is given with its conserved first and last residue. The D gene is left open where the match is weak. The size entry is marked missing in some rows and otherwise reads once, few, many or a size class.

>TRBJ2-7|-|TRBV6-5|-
CASSSYQGEQYF
TGTGCCAGCAGTTCATACCAGGGCGAGCAGTACTTC
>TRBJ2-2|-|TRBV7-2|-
CASNPGAMDTGELFF
TGTGCCAGCAACCCGGGAGCGATGGACACCGGGGAGCTGTTTTTT
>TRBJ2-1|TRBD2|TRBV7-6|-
CASSVAGRTGGEQFF
TGTGCCAGCAGCGTAGCGGGGAGGACGGGTGGTGAGCAGTTCTTC
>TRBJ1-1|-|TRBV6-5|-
CASSYRQGNTEAFF
TGTGCCAGCAGTTACAGGCAGGGGAACACTGAAGCTTTCTTT
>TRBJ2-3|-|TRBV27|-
CASRFLASTDTQYF
TGTGCCAGCAGGTTCCTAGCGAGCACAGATACGCAGTATTTT
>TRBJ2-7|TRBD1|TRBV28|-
CASRTGKVEQYF
TGTGCCAGTAGGACAGGGAAGGTCGAGCAGTACTTC
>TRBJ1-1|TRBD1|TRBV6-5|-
CASSSTTGGTAFF
TGTGCCAGCAGTTCTACGACAGGGGGAACAGCTTTCTTT
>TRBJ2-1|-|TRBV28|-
CASPPPGVLGGNEQFF
TGTGCCAGCCCACCCCCTGGCGTTCTGGGAGGCAATGAGCAGTTCTTC
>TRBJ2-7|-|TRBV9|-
CASSADSEQYF
TGTGCCAGCAGCGCAGACTCCGAGCAGTACTTC
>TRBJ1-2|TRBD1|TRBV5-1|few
CASSAGQGAVRGYTF
TGCGCCAGCAGCGCGGGACAGGGGGCTGTCAGAGGCTACACCTTC
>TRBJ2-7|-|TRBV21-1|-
CASSTPYEQYF
TGTGCCAGCAGCACTCCCTACGAGCAGTACTTC
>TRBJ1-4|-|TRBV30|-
CAWRRGGARELFF
TGTGCCTGGAGGCGGGGGGGGGCGAGGGAACTGTTTTTT
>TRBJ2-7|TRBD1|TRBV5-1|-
CASSLGSGTGTSYEQYF
TGCGCCAGCAGCTTGGGGTCCGGGACAGGAACTTCCTACGAGCAGTACTTC
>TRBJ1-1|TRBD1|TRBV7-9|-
CASSPPPNRGISLNTEAFF
TGTGCCAGCAGCCCCCCCCCGAACAGGGGGATTAGCTTGAACACTGAAGCTTTCTTT
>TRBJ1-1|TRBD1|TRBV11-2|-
CASRSGQLTEAFF
TGTGCCAGCAGATCGGGACAGCTCACTGAAGCTTTCTTT
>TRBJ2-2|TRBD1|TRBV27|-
CASRIGQGVATGELFF
TGTGCCAGCAGAATCGGACAGGGGGTGGCCACCGGGGAGCTGTTTTTT
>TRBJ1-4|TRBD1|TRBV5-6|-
CASSPGTGNFEKLFF
TGTGCCAGCAGCCCCGGGACAGGGAATTTCGAAAAACTGTTTTTT
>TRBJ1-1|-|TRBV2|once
CASSESTGLKTEAFF
TGTGCCAGCAGTGAATCGACAGGATTGAAGACTGAAGCTTTCTTT
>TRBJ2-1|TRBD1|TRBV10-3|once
CAISESVRGPERSYNEQFF
TGTGCCATCAGTGAGTCTGTCAGGGGGCCGGAGCGCTCCTACAATGAGCAGTTCTTC
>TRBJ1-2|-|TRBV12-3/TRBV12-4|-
CASTPAGYGYTF
TGTGCCAGCACTCCGGCGGGGTATGGCTACACCTTC
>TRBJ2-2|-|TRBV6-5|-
CASSPGLRNTGELFF
TGTGCCAGCAGTCCGGGACTTCGGAACACCGGGGAGCTGTTTTTT
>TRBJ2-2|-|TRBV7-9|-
CASSLRGTGELFF
TGTGCCAGCAGCTTAAGGGGGACCGGGGAGCTGTTTTTT
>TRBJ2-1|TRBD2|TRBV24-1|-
CATSDLLAGGPNEQFF
TGTGCCACCAGTGATCTACTAGCGGGAGGGCCGAATGAGCAGTTCTTC
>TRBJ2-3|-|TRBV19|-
CASSGRGGDTQYF
TGTGCCAGTAGTGGCCGCGGAGGCGATACGCAGTATTTT
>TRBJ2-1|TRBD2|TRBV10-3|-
CAISGLAGGSYNEQFF
TGTGCCATCAGTGGACTAGCGGGAGGGTCCTACAATGAGCAGTTCTTC
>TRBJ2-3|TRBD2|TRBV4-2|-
CASSQTGTRDSTDTQYF
TGTGCCAGCAGCCAAACCGGGACTAGGGATAGCACAGATACGCAGTATTTT
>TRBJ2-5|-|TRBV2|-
CASVTYIGTQYF
TGTGCCAGCGTGACATACATTGGGACCCAGTACTTC
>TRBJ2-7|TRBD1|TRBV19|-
CASSLAPGTGPYEQYF
TGTGCCAGTAGTTTGGCGCCCGGGACAGGACCCTACGAGCAGTACTTC
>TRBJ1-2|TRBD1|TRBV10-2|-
CASSKGQGNYGYTF
TGCGCCAGCAGTAAGGGACAGGGGAACTATGGCTACACCTTC
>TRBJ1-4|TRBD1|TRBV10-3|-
CAISEGQGGLFF
TGTGCCATCAGTGAGGGTCAGGGGGGACTGTTTTTT
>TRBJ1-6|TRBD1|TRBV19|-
CASSFGRQGNNSPLHF
TGTGCCAGTAGTTTTGGAAGACAGGGAAATAATTCACCCCTCCACTTT
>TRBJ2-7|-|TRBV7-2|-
CASSLEMVGHEQYF
TGTGCCAGCAGCTTAGAAATGGTGGGGCACGAGCAGTACTTC
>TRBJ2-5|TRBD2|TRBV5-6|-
CASSTGLAENQETQYF
TGTGCCAGCAGCACCGGACTAGCGGAAAATCAAGAGACCCAGTACTTC
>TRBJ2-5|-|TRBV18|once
CASSPTEETQYF
TGTGCCAGCTCACCGACAGAAGAGACCCAGTACTTC
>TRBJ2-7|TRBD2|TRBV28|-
CASSFPRTSGKYEQYF
TGTGCCAGCAGTTTTCCGAGGACTAGCGGGAAATACGAGCAGTACTTC
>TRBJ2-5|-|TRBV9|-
CASSAGKETQYF
TGTGCCAGCAGCGCGGGGAAAGAGACCCAGTACTTC
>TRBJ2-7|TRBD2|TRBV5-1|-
CASSVEREGLSGEQYF
TGCGCCAGCAGCGTGGAGCGGGAGGGCCTCTCGGGCGAGCAGTACTTC
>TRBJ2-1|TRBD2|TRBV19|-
CASRPGLERVNEQFF
TGTGCCAGTAGGCCAGGACTAGAAAGAGTCAATGAGCAGTTCTTC
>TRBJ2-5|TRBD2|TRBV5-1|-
CASSPQGSGRAGETQYF
TGCGCCAGCAGCCCCCAGGGTAGCGGGAGGGCCGGAGAGACCCAGTACTTC
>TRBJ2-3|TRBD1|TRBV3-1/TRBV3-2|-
CASSSWTGIADTQYF
TGTGCCAGCAGTTCTTGGACAGGGATTGCAGATACGCAGTATTTT
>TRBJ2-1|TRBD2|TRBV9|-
CASSVGGSGSYNEQFF
TGTGCCAGCAGCGTAGGAGGTAGCGGGTCCTACAATGAGCAGTTCTTC
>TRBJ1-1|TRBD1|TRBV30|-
CAWSGQGGTEAFF
TGTGCCTGGAGCGGACAGGGCGGCACTGAAGCTTTCTTT
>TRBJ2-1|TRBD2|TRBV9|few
CASSVSSGSYSEQFF
TGTGCCAGCAGCGTATCTAGCGGGAGTTACAGTGAGCAGTTCTTC
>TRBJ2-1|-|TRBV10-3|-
CAISWTTNNEQFF
TGTGCCATCAGTTGGACTACCAACAATGAGCAGTTCTTC
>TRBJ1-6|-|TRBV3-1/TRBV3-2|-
CASSPYSGESSPLHF
TGTGCCAGCAGCCCCTACAGTGGGGAGTCCTCACCCCTCCACTTT
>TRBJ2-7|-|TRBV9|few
CASSVAPSSYEQYF
TGTGCCAGCAGCGTAGCACCTAGTTCCTACGAGCAGTACTTC
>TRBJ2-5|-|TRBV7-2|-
CASSRRDRSEETQYF
TGTGCCAGCAGCCGTCGAGACCGGAGCGAAGAGACCCAGTACTTC
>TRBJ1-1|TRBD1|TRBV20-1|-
CSAVGQGVTFF
TGCAGTGCTGTGGGGCAGGGGGTGACTTTCTTT
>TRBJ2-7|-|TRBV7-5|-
CVRSLVNVGQGAREQYF
-
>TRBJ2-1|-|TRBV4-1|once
CASSQETRHPQEQFF
TGCGCCAGCAGCCAAGAGACGCGGCACCCCCAGGAGCAGTTCTTC
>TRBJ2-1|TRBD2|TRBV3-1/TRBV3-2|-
CASSQGTSANNEQFF
TGTGCCAGCAGTCAAGGAACTAGCGCAAACAATGAGCAGTTCTTC